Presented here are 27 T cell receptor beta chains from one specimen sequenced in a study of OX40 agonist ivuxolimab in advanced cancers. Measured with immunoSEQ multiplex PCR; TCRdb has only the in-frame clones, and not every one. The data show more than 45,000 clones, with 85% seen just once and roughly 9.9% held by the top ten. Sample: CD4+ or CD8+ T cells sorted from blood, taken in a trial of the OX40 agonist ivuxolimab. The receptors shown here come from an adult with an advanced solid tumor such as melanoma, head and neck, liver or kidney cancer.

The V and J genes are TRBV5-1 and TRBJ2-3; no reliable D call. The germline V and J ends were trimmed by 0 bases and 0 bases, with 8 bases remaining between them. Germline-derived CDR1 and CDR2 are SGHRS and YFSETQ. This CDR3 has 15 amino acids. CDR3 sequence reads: CASSLADGSTDTQYF. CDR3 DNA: TGCGCCAGCAGCTTGGCCGACGGGAGCACAGATACGCAGTATTTT. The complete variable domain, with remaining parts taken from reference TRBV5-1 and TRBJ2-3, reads KAGVTQTPRYLIKTRGQQVTLSCSPISGHRSVSWYQQTPGQGLQFLFEYFSETQRNKGNFPGRFSGRQFSNSRSEMNVSTLELGDSALYLCASSLADGSTDTQYFGPGTRLTVL.

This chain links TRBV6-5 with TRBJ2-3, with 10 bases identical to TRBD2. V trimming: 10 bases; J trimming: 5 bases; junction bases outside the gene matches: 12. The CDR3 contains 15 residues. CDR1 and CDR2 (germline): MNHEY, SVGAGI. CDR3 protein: CATSRLAGNGDTQYF. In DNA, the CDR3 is TGTGCCACCTCAAGACTAGCGGGTAATGGAGATACGCAGTATTTT.

In nucleotides, the CDR3 is TGTGCCACCAGCGCGGGGTCTAGCACAGATACGCAGTATTTT. Translation gives CATSAGSSTDTQYF. V and J are TRBV15 and TRBJ2-3; maybe TRBD2 (6 bases). The CDR3 runs 14 residues. Germline-derived CDR1 and CDR2 are LNHNV and YYDKDF (reference sequence). Between the trimmed V and J ends, which lost 5 bases and 0 bases, there was a span of 9 bases.

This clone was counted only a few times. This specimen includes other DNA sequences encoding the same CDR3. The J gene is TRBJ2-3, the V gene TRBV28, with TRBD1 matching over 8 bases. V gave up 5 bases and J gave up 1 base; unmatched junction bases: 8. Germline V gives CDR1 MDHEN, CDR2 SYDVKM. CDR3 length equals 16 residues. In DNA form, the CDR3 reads TGTGCCAGCAGTACTTTGACAGGGGACGGCACAGATACGCAGTATTTT. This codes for CASSTLTGDGTDTQYF.

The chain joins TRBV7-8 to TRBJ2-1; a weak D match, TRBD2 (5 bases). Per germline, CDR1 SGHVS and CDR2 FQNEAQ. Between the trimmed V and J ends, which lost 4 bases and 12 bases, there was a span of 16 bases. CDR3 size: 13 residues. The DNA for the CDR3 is TGTGCCAGCAGCTCCCCGGACTGGGATTGGCAGTTCTTC. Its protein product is CASSSPDWDWQFF.

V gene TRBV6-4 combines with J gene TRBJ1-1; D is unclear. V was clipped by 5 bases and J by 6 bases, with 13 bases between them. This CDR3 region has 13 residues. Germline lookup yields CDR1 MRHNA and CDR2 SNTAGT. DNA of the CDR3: TGTGCCAGCAGTAGACCCTACGACGCTGAAGCTTTCTTT. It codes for CASSRPYDAEAFF.

CDR3 amino acids: CASSITGARGNQPQHF. The DNA of the CDR3 is TGTGCCAGTAGTATTACCGGGGCTAGGGGCAATCAGCCCCAGCATTTT. This chain links TRBV19 with TRBJ1-5, with a tentative D call TRBD1 (5 bases). Trimming took off 3 bases at V and 2 bases at J, with 14 bases between the two ends. CDR1 LNHDA and CDR2 SQIVND come from the germline V gene (reference sequence). The CDR3 is made up of 16 amino acids.

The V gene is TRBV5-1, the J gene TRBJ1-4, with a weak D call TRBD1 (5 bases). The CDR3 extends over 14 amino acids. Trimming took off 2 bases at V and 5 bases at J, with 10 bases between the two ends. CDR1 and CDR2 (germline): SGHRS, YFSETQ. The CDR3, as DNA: TGCGCCAGCAGCTTAGGGAGGGGAAATGAAAAACTGTTTTTT. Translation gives CASSLGRGNEKLFF.

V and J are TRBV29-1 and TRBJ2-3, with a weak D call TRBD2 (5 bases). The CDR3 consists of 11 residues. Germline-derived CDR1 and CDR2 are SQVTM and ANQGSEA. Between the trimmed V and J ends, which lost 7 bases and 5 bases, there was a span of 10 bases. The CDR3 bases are TGCAGCGCCGAACGGGGAGATACGCAGTATTTT. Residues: CSAERGDTQYF.

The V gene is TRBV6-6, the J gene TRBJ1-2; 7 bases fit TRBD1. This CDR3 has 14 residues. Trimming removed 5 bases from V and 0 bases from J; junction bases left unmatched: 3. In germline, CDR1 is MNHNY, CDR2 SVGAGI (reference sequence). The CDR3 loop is CASSRQGSNYGYTF. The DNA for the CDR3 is TGTGCCAGCAGTAGACAGGGCTCTAACTATGGCTACACCTTC.

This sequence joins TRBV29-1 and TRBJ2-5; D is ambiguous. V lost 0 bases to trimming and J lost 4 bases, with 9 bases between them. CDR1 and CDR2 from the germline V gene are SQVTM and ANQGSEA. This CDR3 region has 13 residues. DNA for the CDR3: TGCAGCGTTGAAGATATTTACGGAGAGACCCAGTACTTC. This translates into CSVEDIYGETQYF.

This CDR3 reads CASSPSGEVPYYEQYF. Here the CDR3 DNA reads TGTGCCAGCTCACCATCGGGGGAGGTTCCTTACTACGAGCAGTACTTC. The chain recombines TRBV18 with TRBJ2-7; D perhaps matches TRBD2 (6 bases). Trimming stripped 2 bases from V and 3 bases from J, with 17 bases between. CDR1 is KGHSH and CDR2 is LQKENI in the germline V gene. The CDR3 loop spans 16 amino acids.

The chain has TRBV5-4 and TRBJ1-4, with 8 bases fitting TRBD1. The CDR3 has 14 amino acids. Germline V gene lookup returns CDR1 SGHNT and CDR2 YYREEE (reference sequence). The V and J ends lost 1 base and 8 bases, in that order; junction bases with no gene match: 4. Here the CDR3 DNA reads TGTGCCAGCAGCTTGCTACAGGGGGGGGAAAAACTGTTTTTT. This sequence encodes CASSLLQGGEKLFF.

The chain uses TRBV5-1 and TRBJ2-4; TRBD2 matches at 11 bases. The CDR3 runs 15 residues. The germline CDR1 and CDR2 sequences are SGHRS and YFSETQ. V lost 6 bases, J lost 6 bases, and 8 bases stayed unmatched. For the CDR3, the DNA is TGCGCCAGCACCGCCTCCGGGACTAGCGGAAACATTCAGTACTTC. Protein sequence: CASTASGTSGNIQYF.

The CDR3 here is CASSAGRGSYNEQFF. For the CDR3, the DNA is TGTGCCAGCAGCGCAGGGAGGGGCTCCTACAATGAGCAGTTCTTC. This chain joins TRBV11-2 and TRBJ2-1; TRBD2 aligns across 7 bases. The V segment lost 5 bases and the J segment 0 bases; nucleotides outside the gene matches: 4. CDR3 size: 15 residues. CDR1 is SGHAT, CDR2 FQNNGV, per germline.

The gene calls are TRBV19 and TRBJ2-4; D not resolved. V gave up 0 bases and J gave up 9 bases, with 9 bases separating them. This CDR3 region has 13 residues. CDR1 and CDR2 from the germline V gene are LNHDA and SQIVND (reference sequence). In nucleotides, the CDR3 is TGTGCCAGTAGTATAGATCGGATGGTCATTCAGTACTTC. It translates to CASSIDRMVIQYF.

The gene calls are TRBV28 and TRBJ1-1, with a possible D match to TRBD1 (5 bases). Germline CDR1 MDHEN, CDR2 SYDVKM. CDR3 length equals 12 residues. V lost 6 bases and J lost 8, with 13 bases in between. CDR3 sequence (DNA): TGTGCCAGCAGCCTATTCCACAGGGAAGCTTTCTTT. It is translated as CASSLFHREAFF.

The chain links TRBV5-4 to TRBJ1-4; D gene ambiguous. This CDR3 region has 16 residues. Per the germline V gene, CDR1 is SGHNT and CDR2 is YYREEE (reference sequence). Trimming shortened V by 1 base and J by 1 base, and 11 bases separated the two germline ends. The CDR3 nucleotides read TGTGCCAGCAGCTTGTCCGGGGTTGGAACTAATGAAAAACTGTTTTTT. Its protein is CASSLSGVGTNEKLFF.

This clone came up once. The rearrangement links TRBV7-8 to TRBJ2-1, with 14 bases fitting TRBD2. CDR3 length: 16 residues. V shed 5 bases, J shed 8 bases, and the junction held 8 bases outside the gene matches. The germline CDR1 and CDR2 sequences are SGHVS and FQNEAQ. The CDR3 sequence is CASSATPGLAGDEQFF. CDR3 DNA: TGTGCCAGCAGCGCAACGCCGGGACTAGCGGGAGATGAGCAGTTCTTC.

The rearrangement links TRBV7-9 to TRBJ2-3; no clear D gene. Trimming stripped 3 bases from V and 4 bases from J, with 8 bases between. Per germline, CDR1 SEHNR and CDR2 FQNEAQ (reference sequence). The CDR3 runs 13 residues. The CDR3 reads CASSFPGADTQYF. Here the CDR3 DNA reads TGTGCCAGCAGCTTCCCAGGAGCAGATACGCAGTATTTT.

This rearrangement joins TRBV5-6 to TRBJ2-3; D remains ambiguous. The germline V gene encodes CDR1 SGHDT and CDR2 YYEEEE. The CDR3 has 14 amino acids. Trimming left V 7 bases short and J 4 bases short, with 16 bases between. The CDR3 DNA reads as TGTGCCAGCGGGTCTCGGTCGTACGCAGATACGCAGTATTTT. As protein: CASGSRSYADTQYF.

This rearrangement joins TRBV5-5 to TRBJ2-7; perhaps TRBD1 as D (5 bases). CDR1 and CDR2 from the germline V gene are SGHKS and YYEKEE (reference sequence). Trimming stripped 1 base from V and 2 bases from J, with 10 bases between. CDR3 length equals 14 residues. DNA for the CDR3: TGTGCCAGCAGCTTGACGGCAGGGACCTACGAGCAGTACTTC. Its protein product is CASSLTAGTYEQYF.

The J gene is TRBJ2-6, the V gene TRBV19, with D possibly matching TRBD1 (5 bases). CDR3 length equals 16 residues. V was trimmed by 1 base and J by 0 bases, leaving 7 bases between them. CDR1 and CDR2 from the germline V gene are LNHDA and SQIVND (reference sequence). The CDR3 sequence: CASSIGTHSGANVLTF. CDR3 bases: TGTGCCAGTAGTATAGGGACACACTCTGGGGCCAACGTCCTGACTTTC.

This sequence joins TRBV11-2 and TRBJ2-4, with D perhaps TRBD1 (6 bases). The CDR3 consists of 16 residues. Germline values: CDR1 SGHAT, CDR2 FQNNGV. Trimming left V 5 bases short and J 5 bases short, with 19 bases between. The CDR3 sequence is CASSPIVGGKENIQYF. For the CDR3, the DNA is TGTGCCAGCAGCCCCATTGTTGGGGGCAAAGAAAACATTCAGTACTTC.

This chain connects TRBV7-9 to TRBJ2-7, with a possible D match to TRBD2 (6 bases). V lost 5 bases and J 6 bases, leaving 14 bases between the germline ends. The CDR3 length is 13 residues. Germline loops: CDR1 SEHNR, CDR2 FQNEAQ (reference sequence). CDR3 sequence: CASSGVGGSEQYF. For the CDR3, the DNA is TGTGCCAGCAGCGGTGTGGGGGGAAGCGAGCAGTACTTC.

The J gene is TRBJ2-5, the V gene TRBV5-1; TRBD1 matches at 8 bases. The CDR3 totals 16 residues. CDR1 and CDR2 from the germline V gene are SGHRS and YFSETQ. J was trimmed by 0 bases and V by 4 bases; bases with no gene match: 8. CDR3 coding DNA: TGCGCCAGCAGCGGCGGGACAGGCGGGTACCAAGAGACCCAGTACTTC. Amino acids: CASSGGTGGYQETQYF.

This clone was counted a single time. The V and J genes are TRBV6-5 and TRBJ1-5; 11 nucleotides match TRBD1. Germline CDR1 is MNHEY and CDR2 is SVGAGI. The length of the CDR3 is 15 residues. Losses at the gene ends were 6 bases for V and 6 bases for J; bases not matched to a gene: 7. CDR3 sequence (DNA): TGTGCCAGCAGCCGAGGGACAGGGGGAGCTCAGCCCCAGCATTTT. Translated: CASSRGTGGAQPQHF.